A selection of T cell receptor beta chains follows, all from one sample in a study of CD8+CD57+ T cells in acquired aplastic anemia. TCRdb ran MiXCR on the reads and lists one entry per CDR3 protein. This sample has a few hundred thousand distinct CDR3 sequences, with roughly three fifths found just once. Material for sequencing was sorted CD4+, CD8+, or CD8+CD57+ T cells (not recorded which) from PBMCs. These receptors originate from a human donor with severe aplastic anemia or a healthy control (not recorded which). CDR3s include the opening cysteine and the closing phenylalanine or tryptophan. The D gene is left open where the match is weak. Size is stated for part of the rows, as once, few or many counts, or as a class when the clone is expanded.

v_gene	j_gene	len	d_gene	abundance	CDR3nt	CDR3aa
TRBV11-1	TRBJ1-1	14	NA	many	TGTGCCAGCAGCGTAACCACCGGGGTCACTGAAGCTTTCTTT	CASSVTTGVTEAFF
TRBV19	TRBJ1-6	18	NA	many	TGTGCCAGTAGTATCGTCCAGGGAGGTGTCGTACGGCGTTCACCCCTCCACTTT	CASSIVQGGVVRRSPLHF
TRBV24-1	TRBJ1-5	12	NA	few	TGTGCCACCAGGGTTAGCAATCAGCCCCAGCATTTT	CATRVSNQPQHF
TRBV9	TRBJ2-7	15	NA	many	TGTGCCAGCAGCGCGGGAGTGGACACATTTACGAAGCAGTACTTC	CASSAGVDTFTKQYF
TRBV7-6	TRBJ2-5	14	NA	NA	TGTGCCAGCAGCTTAATGCCCGAACAAGAGACCCAGTACTTC	CASSLMPEQETQYF
TRBV9	TRBJ2-5	18	NA	NA	TGTGCCGGGGAGAGGGCGTTTTCCAGACACCGGGGATCAGAGACCCAGTACTTC	CAGERAFSRHRGSETQYF
TRBV25-1	TRBJ1-1	14	NA	NA	TGTGCCAGCACAGGGGATCCTCCGGGCACTGAAGCTTTCTTT	CASTGDPPGTEAFF
TRBV7-9	TRBJ1-2	13	NA	many	TGTGCCAGCAGCCCGCGACAGGAAGCTGGCTACACCTTC	CASSPRQEAGYTF
TRBV20-1	TRBJ1-6	15	NA	NA	TGCAGTGCTAGAGATGTAGGGGTCGGATCATCACCCCTCCACTTT	CSARDVGVGSSPLHF
TRBV12-3/TRBV12-4	TRBJ2-3	16	NA	many	TGTGCCAGCAGTTTAAGGTCGAGCGGTCGCACAGATACGCAGTATTTT	CASSLRSSGRTDTQYF
TRBV2	TRBJ2-3	10	NA	NA	TGTGCCAGCAGCGGTCCTACGCAGTATTTT	CASSGPTQYF